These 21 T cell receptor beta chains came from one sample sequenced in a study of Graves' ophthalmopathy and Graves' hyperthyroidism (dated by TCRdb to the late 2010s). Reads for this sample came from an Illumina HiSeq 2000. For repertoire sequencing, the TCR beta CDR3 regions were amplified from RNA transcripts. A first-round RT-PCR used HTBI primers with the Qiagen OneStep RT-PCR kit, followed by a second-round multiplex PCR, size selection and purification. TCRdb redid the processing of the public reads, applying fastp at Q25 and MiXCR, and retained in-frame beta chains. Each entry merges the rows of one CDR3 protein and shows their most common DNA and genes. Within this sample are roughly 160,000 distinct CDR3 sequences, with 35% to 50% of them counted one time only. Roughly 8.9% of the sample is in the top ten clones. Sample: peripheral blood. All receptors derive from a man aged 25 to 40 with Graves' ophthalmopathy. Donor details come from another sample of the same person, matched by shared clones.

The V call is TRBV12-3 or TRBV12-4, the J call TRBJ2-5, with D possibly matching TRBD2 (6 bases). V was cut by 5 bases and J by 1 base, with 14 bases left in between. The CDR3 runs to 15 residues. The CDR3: CASSPRGAPQETQYF. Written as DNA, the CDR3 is TGTGCCAGCAGTCCCCGCGGGGCCCCCCAAGAGACCCAGTACTTC.

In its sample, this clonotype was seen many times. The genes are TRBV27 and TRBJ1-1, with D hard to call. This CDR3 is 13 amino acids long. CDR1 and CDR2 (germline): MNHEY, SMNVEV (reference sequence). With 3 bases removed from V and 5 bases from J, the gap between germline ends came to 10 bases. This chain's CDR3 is CASSFSGWTEAFF. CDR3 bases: TGTGCCAGCAGTTTCTCAGGCTGGACTGAAGCTTTCTTT.

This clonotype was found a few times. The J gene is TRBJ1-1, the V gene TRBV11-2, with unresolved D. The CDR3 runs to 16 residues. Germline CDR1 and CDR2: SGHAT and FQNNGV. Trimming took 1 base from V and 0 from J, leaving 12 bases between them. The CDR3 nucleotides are TGTGCCAGCAGCTTAGTTGTAGGCGGCCTGAACACTGAAGCTTTCTTT. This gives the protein CASSLVVGGLNTEAFF.

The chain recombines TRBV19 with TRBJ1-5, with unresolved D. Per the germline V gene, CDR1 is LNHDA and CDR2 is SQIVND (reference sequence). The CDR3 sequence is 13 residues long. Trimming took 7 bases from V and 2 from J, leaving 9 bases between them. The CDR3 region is CASTHLGNQPQHF. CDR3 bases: TGTGCCAGTACCCACTTGGGCAATCAGCCCCAGCATTTT.

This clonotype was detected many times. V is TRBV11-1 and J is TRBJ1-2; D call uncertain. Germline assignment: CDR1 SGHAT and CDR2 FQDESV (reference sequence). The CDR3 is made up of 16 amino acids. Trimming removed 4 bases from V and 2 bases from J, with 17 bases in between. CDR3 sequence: CASSSLLGKGNYGYTF. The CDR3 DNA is TGTGCCAGCAGCTCTCTCCTCGGGAAAGGGAACTATGGCTACACCTTC.

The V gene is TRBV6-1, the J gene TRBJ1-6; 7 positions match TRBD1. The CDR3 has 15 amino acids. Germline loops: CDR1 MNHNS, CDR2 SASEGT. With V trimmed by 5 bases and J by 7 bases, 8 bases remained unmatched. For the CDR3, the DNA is TGTGCCAGCAGTCGATCCGGGACAGAAAATTCACCCCTCCACTTT. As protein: CASSRSGTENSPLHF.

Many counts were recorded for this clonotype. The CDR3 is CASKGVGGGGAYDYGYTF. DNA for the CDR3: TGTGCCAGCAAGGGGGTCGGTGGAGGGGGCGCTTATGACTATGGCTACACCTTC. The chain recombines TRBV27 with TRBJ1-2; 7 bases are a match to TRBD1. The CDR3 covers 18 residues. The germline V gene encodes CDR1 MNHEY and CDR2 SMNVEV (reference sequence). The trim removed 7 bases at V and 3 bases at J, leaving 20 bases unmatched.

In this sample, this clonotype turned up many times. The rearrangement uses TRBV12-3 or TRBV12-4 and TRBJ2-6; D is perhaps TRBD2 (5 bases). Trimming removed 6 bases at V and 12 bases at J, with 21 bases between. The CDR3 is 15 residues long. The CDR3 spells CASSPERAEGSVLTF. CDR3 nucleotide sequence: TGTGCCAGCAGCCCAGAGAGGGCAGAGGGTAGCGTCCTGACTTTC.

CDR3 nucleotides: TGTGCCAGCACTTTGGACAAGAACACCGGGGAGCTGTTTTTT. It encodes CASTLDKNTGELFF. This chain connects TRBV12-3 or TRBV12-4 to TRBJ2-2; D might be TRBD1 (5 bases). Deletions cut 7 bases from V and 1 base from J, with 10 bases between. CDR3 length: 14 amino acids.

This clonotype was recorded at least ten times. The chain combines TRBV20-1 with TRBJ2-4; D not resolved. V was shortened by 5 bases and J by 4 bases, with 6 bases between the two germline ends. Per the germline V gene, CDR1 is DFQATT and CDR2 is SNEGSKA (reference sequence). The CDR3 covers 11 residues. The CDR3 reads CSAALKNIQYF. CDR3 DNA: TGCAGTGCTGCGCTTAAAAACATTCAGTACTTC.

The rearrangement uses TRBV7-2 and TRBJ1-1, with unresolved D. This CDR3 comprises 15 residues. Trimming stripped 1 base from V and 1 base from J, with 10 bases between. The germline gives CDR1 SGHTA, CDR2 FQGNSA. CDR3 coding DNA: TGTGCCAGCAGCTTAGAGCTGGGAAAGAACACTGAAGCTTTCTTT. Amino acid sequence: CASSLELGKNTEAFF.

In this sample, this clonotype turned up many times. DNA for the CDR3: TGCAGTGCAGCCCCTGGGGGGCCCCAAGAGACCCAGTACTTC. Protein product: CSAAPGGPQETQYF. The chain combines TRBV20-1 with TRBJ2-5; D may match TRBD1 or TRBD2 (6 bases each). Germline V gives CDR1 DFQATT, CDR2 SNEGSKA (reference sequence). Trimming removed 6 bases from V and 1 base from J, with 15 bases in between. The CDR3 is made up of 14 amino acids.

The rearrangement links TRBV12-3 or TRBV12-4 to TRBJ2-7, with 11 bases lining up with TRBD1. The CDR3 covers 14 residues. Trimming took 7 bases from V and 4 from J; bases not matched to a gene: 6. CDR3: CASTRTGGVYEQYF. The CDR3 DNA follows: TGTGCCAGCACTCGGACAGGGGGCGTATACGAGCAGTACTTC.

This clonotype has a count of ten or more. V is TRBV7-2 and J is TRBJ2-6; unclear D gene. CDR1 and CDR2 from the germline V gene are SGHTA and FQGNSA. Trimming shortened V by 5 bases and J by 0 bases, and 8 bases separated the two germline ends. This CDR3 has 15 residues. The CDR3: CASSHQISGANVLTF. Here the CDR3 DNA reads TGTGCCAGCAGCCACCAGATCTCTGGGGCCAACGTCCTGACTTTC.

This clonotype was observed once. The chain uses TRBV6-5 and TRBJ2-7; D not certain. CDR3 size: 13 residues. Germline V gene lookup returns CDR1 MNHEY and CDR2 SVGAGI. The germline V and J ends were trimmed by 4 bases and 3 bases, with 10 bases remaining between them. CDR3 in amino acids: CASSSTLSYEQYF. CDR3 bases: TGTGCCAGCAGTTCGACGCTCAGCTACGAGCAGTACTTC.

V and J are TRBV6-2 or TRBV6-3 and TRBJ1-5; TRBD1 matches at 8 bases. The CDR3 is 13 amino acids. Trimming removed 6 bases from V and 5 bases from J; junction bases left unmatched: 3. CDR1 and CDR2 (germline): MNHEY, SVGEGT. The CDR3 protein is CASRPGGDQPQHF. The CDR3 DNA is TGTGCCAGCAGACCAGGGGGCGATCAGCCCCAGCATTTT.

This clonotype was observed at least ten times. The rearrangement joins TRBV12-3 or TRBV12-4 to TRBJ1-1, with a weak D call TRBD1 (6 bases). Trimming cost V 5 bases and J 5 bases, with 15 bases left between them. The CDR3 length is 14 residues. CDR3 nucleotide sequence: TGTGCCAGCAGTCCCCAAGGGGGGGGGACTGAAGCTTTCTTT. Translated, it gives CASSPQGGGTEAFF.

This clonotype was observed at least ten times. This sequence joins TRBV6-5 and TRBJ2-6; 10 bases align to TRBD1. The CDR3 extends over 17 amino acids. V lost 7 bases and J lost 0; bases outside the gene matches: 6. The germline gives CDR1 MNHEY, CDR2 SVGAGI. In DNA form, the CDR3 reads TGTGCCAGCAACGGACAGGGGGTTAGCTCTGGGGCCAACGTCCTGACTTTC. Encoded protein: CASNGQGVSSGANVLTF.

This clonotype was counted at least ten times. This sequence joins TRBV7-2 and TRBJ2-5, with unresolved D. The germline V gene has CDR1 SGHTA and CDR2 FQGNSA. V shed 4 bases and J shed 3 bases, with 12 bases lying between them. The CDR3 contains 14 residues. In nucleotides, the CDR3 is TGTGCCAGCAGCTCCGTGTCCGAGGAAGAGACCCAGTACTTC. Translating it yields CASSSVSEEETQYF.

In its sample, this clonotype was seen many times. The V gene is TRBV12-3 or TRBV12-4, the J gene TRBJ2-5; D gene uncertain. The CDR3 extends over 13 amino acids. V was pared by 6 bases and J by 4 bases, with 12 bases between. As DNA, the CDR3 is TGTGCCAGCAGCCCAAACCTCCCAGAGACCCAGTACTTC. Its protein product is CASSPNLPETQYF.

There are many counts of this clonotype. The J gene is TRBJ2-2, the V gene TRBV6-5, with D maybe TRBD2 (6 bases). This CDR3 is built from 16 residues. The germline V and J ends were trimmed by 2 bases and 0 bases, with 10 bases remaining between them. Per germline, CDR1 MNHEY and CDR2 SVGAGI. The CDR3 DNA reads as TGTGCCAGCAGTTACGGACTACTAGCGAACACCGGGGAGCTGTTTTTT. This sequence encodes CASSYGLLANTGELFF.